The T cell receptor (beta chain) under discussion was sequenced for a study of cytomegalovirus exposure and HLA in healthy donors. Germline trimming cut 6 bases from V and 4 bases from J; bases unmatched to any gene: 3. This CDR3 region has 13 residues. From germline, CDR1 is MNHEY and CDR2 SMNVEV (reference sequence). The PCR made use of 60 Vbeta and 13 Jbeta primers. The protocol was immunoSEQ multiplex PCR, while the TCRdb copy is restricted to in-frame clones and leaves out a portion. The data show 200,000 to 250,000 clones, around 81% seen once. Sequencing was done on a sample of PBMCs. The V call is TRBV27, the J call TRBJ1-3, with TRBD1 identical over 7 bases. The sequence was obtained from a woman aged 60-70 years in good health and CMV-seropositive. The CDR3 region has the DNA TGTGCCAGCAGAAAGACAGGGGGAAACACCATATATTTT. Translation: CASRKTGGNTIYF.